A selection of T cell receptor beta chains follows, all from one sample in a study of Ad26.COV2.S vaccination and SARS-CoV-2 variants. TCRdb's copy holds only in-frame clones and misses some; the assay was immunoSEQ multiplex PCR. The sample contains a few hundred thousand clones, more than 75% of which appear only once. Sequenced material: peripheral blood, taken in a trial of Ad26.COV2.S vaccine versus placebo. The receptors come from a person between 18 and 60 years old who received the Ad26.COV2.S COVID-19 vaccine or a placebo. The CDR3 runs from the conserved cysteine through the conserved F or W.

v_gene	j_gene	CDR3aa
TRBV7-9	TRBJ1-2	CASSLSDSGYTF
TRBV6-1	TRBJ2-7	CASREGLAGAPYEQYF
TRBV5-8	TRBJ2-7	CASSLGPAGFYEQYF
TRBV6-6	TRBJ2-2	CASSRSRPSGGANTGELFF
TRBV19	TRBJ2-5	CASSIHRVYQETQYF
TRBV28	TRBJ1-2	CASSTQGTNYGYTF
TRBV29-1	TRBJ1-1	CSVAGTLNTEAFF
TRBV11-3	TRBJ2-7	CASSSGPRQQYF
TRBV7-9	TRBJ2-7	CASSLAGGNYEQYF
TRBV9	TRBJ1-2	CASSVGHPYYGYTF
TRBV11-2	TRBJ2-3	CASSPRHTDTQYF
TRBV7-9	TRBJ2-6	CASARQGTGANVLTF
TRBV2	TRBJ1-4	CAQGGLLGEKLFF
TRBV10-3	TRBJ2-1	CAIGQDNEQFF
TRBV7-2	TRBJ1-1	CASSTQAGDTEAFF
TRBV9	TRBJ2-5	CASSVDPQGETQYF
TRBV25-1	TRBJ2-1	CASSELGGAGEQFF
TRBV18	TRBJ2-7	CASSYSGQGYEQYF
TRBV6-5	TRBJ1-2	CASRVSGVNYGYTF
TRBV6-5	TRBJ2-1	CASSSRSSYNEQFF
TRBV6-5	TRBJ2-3	CASSTGSGADTQYF
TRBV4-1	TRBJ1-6	CASSQEAGVGSPLHF